Listed below are T cell receptor beta chains from one sample, sequenced in a study of CD8 T cells in Susac syndrome. One entry per CDR3 protein, called by TCRdb with MiXCR from the immunoSEQ multiplex PCR reads. The repertoire holds 170,000 or so distinct CDR3 sequences, with around 93% as singletons. The specimen sequenced was CD4+ T cells from PBMCs. The receptors here all came from a human donor with multiple sclerosis. Each CDR3 is given with its conserved first and last residue. Each record gives: D gene, V gene, J gene, clone size, CDR3 protein, CDR3 DNA. A D gene is named only where the DNA matches it firmly. A clone size is listed for some rows: how often the clone was seen (once, few, many), or a class if it is expanded.

>NA|TRBV2|TRBJ2-5|NA
CASRRDLTPETQYF
TGTGCCAGCAGAAGGGACCTGACCCCAGAGACCCAGTACTTC
>NA|TRBV5-6|TRBJ1-1|NA
CASSLVPGTNTEAFF
TGTGCCAGCAGCTTGGTTCCGGGAACCAACACTGAAGCTTTCTTT
>NA|TRBV10-3|TRBJ2-5|NA
CASQSQETQYF
TGTGCCTCACAGAGCCAAGAGACCCAGTACTTC
>NA|TRBV20-1|TRBJ2-3|NA
CSASPPGTIKTSTDTQYF
TGCAGTGCTAGCCCCCCAGGGACAATTAAAACTAGCACAGATACGCAGTATTTT
>TRBD1|TRBV27|TRBJ2-7|NA
CASSLFGQGKRGEQYF
TGTGCCAGCAGTTTATTCGGACAGGGTAAACGAGGCGAGCAGTACTTC
>TRBD1|TRBV29-1|TRBJ2-5|once
CSVGPGQGETQYF
TGCAGCGTTGGGCCGGGACAGGGGGAGACCCAGTACTTC
>NA|TRBV20-1|TRBJ2-3|NA
CSASAGAQGLDTQYF
TGCAGTGCTAGTGCGGGGGCGCAGGGGCTAGATACGCAGTATTTT
>TRBD1|TRBV28|TRBJ1-3|NA
CASSTGVLPSGNTIYF
TGTGCCAGCAGCACAGGGGTCCTACCCTCTGGAAACACCATATATTTT
>NA|TRBV18|TRBJ2-5|NA
CASSPRRQETQYF
TGTGCCAGCTCACCACGTAGACAAGAGACCCAGTACTTC
>NA|TRBV21-1|TRBJ1-3|NA
CASSKAPSSGNTIYF
TGTGCCAGCAGCAAAGCGCCAAGCTCTGGAAACACCATATATTTT
>TRBD1|TRBV16|TRBJ2-7|NA
CASSRDSLYEQYF
TGTGCCAGCAGCCGGGACAGCCTCTACGAGCAGTACTTC
>TRBD1|TRBV27|TRBJ2-7|NA
CASSPRGQGGSYEQYF
TGTGCCAGCAGTCCGAGGGGACAGGGGGGGTCCTACGAGCAGTACTTC
>TRBD1|TRBV9|TRBJ1-1|NA
CASSVGPPPRTGQGSTEAFF
TGTGCCAGCAGCGTAGGGCCCCCGCCCAGAACGGGACAGGGGAGTACTGAAGCTTTCTTT
>NA|TRBV12-3/TRBV12-4|TRBJ1-2|once
CASSIRGKRSYGYTF
TGTGCCAGCAGTATCCGCGGCAAGAGGAGTTATGGCTACACCTTC
>NA|TRBV2|TRBJ1-2|NA
CASWTANYGYTF
TGTGCCAGCTGGACAGCTAACTATGGCTACACCTTC
>NA|TRBV28|TRBJ2-5|NA
CASSFPVQETQYF
TGTGCCAGCAGTTTCCCAGTACAAGAGACCCAGTACTTC
>NA|TRBV9|TRBJ1-3|NA
CASSGKPTGNTIYF
TGTGCCAGCAGCGGAAAACCCACTGGAAACACCATATATTTT
>TRBD2|TRBV5-4|TRBJ2-1|NA
CASSLAATSGSSYNEQFF
TGTGCCAGCAGCTTGGCCGCGACTAGCGGGTCCTCCTACAATGAGCAGTTCTTC
>NA|TRBV4-3|TRBJ2-7|NA
CASSQDLVYEQYF
TGCGCCAGCAGCCAAGATCTGGTTTACGAGCAGTACTTC
>NA|TRBV11-2|TRBJ2-7|once
CASSLGGWSYEQYF
TGTGCCAGCAGCTTAGGGGGGTGGTCCTACGAGCAGTACTTC
>NA|TRBV18|TRBJ2-5|NA
CASSPKVGVGETQYF
TGTGCCAGCTCACCAAAAGTTGGAGTGGGAGAGACCCAGTACTTC
>NA|TRBV11-2|TRBJ2-4|NA
CASSLGLGQGTKNIQYF
TGTGCCAGCAGCTTAGGTCTAGGGCAAGGTACCAAAAACATTCAGTACTTC
>NA|TRBV10-2|TRBJ2-5|NA
CASSEVRGETQYF
TGCGCCAGCAGTGAAGTACGGGGAGAGACCCAGTACTTC
>TRBD2|TRBV20-1|TRBJ2-7|NA
CSAHTSGGRDEQYF
TGCAGTGCTCATACTAGCGGGGGGCGTGACGAGCAGTACTTC
>NA|TRBV3-1|TRBJ1-2|once
CASSEPTGGYTF
TGTGCCAGCAGCGAACCTACAGGGGGCTACACCTTC
>NA|TRBV6-5|TRBJ2-5|NA
CASSSPDRAQYF
TGTGCCAGCAGTTCCCCTGACCGAGCCCAGTACTTC
>TRBD2|TRBV7-3|TRBJ2-3|NA
CASSQGLAGGRDTQYF
TGTGCCAGCAGCCAAGGACTAGCGGGAGGCAGAGATACGCAGTATTTT
>TRBD2|TRBV27|TRBJ2-7|few
CASSLISGSAYEQYF
TGTGCCAGCAGTCTCATTAGCGGGAGCGCCTACGAGCAGTACTTC
>TRBD2|TRBV13|TRBJ2-7|NA
CASSSQYASGSEQYF
TGTGCCAGCAGCTCGCAATATGCTAGCGGGAGCGAGCAGTACTTC
>NA|TRBV30|TRBJ2-5|NA
CAWSRRETQYF
TGTGCCTGGAGTCGTCGAGAGACCCAGTACTTC
>NA|TRBV4-1|TRBJ2-2|NA
CASSQDVRWPRGTGELFF
TGCGCCAGCAGCCAAGACGTCCGCTGGCCCAGGGGTACCGGGGAGCTGTTTTTT
>NA|TRBV9|TRBJ1-2|NA
CASSPLSSNYGYTF
TGTGCCAGCAGCCCCTTGTCCTCCAACTATGGCTACACCTTC
>TRBD2|TRBV27|TRBJ2-3|NA
CASRHLAGGPRDTQYF
TGTGCCAGCAGGCATCTAGCGGGAGGGCCGAGAGATACGCAGTATTTT
>TRBD2|TRBV2|TRBJ2-3|NA
CASSRSGGAQSTDTQYF
TGTGCCAGCAGTCGATCGGGGGGGGCCCAGAGCACAGATACGCAGTATTTT
>TRBD1|TRBV5-8|TRBJ2-7|NA
CASSFTGQGPEQYF
TGTGCCAGCAGCTTTACGGGACAGGGACCCGAGCAGTACTTC
>NA|TRBV27|TRBJ2-3|NA
CASSLRTAGRTDTQYF
TGTGCCAGCAGTTTACGGACGGCGGGCCGCACAGATACGCAGTATTTT
>TRBD1|TRBV20-1|TRBJ2-2|NA
CSVPTGTNTGELFF
TGCAGTGTACCGACAGGGACGAACACCGGGGAGCTGTTTTTT
>TRBD1|TRBV29-1|TRBJ1-1|NA
CSSVTRDRGMENTEAFF
TGCAGCTCCGTTACACGAGACAGGGGCATGGAGAACACTGAAGCTTTCTTT
>TRBD2|TRBV5-1|TRBJ2-7|NA
CASRLASGDYEQYF
TGCGCCAGCAGGTTGGCTAGCGGGGACTACGAGCAGTACTTC
>NA|TRBV11-2|TRBJ2-5|NA
CASSWNQETQYF
TGTGCCAGCAGCTGGAATCAGGAGACCCAGTACTTC
>NA|TRBV20-1|TRBJ2-3|NA
CSASHDTQYF
TGCAGTGCTAGCCATGATACGCAGTATTTT
>TRBD1|TRBV12-3/TRBV12-4|TRBJ1-1|NA
CASSLRTGRNTEAFF
TGTGCCAGCAGTTTAAGGACAGGACGAAACACTGAAGCTTTCTTT
>TRBD1|TRBV6-1|TRBJ1-2|NA
CATREGAGRGYTF
TGTGCCACCAGGGAGGGGGCAGGTAGAGGCTACACCTTC
>NA|TRBV20-1|TRBJ1-3|NA
CSARVADGQSSGNTIYF
TGCAGTGCTAGAGTCGCGGATGGGCAGAGCTCTGGAAACACCATATATTTT
>NA|TRBV10-3|TRBJ2-5|NA
CAISESRNGETQYF
TGTGCCATCAGTGAGTCGAGGAATGGTGAGACCCAGTACTTC